The 20 T cell receptor beta chains listed next were all sequenced from one sample in a study of Ad26.COV2.S vaccination and SARS-CoV-2 variants. Treatment: 15 to 20 received Ad26.COV2.S at low or high dose, single or two shots; 5 received placebo; per-sample allocation not given. The samples were gathered on day 63 after the first injection of vaccine or placebo. The repertoire was sequenced with immunoSEQ multiplex PCR; TCRdb's copy has only in-frame clones and lacks some. The sample has about 420,000 clones; around nine tenths are singletons. Here the sequenced sample was peripheral blood, taken in a trial of Ad26.COV2.S vaccine versus placebo. These receptors all come from a person between 18 and 59 years old who received the Ad26.COV2.S COVID-19 vaccine or a placebo.

This rearrangement joins TRBV7-9 to TRBJ1-5, with D possibly matching TRBD1 (5 bases). The CDR3 length is 15 residues. V gave up 5 bases and J gave up 0 bases, with 11 bases separating them. CDR1 SEHNR and CDR2 FQNEAQ come from the germline V gene (reference sequence). CDR3 loop: CASSRAGFSNQPQHF. CDR3 DNA sequence: TGTGCCAGCAGCCGCGCAGGGTTTAGCAATCAGCCCCAGCATTTT.

The chain uses TRBV18 and TRBJ2-7; D not certain. The CDR3 loop spans 17 amino acids. CDR1 is KGHSH and CDR2 is LQKENI in the germline V gene. The V end was cut by 6 bases, the J end by 3 bases, with 24 bases between. This CDR3 is CASSPKERYNSLYEQYF. Written as DNA, the CDR3 is TGTGCCAGCTCCCCAAAGGAGAGGTACAACTCCCTCTACGAGCAGTACTTC.

The chain couples TRBV7-2 to TRBJ1-5; weak D call: TRBD1 (5 bases). V lost 5 bases, J lost 6 bases, and 11 bases lay in between. CDR3 length: 13 residues. Per the germline V gene, CDR1 is SGHTA and CDR2 is FQGNSA. CDR3 DNA sequence: TGTGCCAGCAGCGGGGGAGGTGGTCAGCCCCAGCATTTT. This encodes CASSGGGGQPQHF. Based on the CDR3 plus reference TRBV7-2 and TRBJ1-5, the full variable domain is GAGVSQSPSNKVTEKGKDVELRCDPISGHTALYWYRQSLGQGLEFLIYFQGNSAPDKSGLPSDRFSAERTGGSVSTLTIQRTQQEDSAVYLCASSGGGGQPQHFGDGTRLSIL.

The chain employs TRBV7-2 and TRBJ2-3; 14 positions agree with TRBD2. The CDR3 consists of 15 residues. The germline CDR1 and CDR2 sequences are SGHTA and FQGNSA. J gave up 6 bases and V 4 bases, and 3 bases lay outside the gene matches. CDR3 residues: CASSSRLAGGDTQYF. For the CDR3, the DNA is TGTGCCAGCAGCTCAAGACTAGCGGGGGGGGATACGCAGTATTTT.

V gene TRBV5-1 combines with J gene TRBJ1-5; possible D gene TRBD1, 5 bases. Germline lookup yields CDR1 SGHRS and CDR2 YFSETQ. The CDR3 length is 16 residues. V was trimmed by 1 base and J by 1 base, leaving 12 bases between them. The CDR3 loop reads CASSLLGGSSNQPQHF. The CDR3 DNA follows: TGCGCCAGCAGCTTGTTGGGGGGGTCGAGCAATCAGCCCCAGCATTTT.

A note on this clone: Germline and junction disagree at one end, which may indicate a read error. The V and J genes are TRBV30 and TRBJ2-5, with D possibly being TRBD1 (6 bases). Germline V lookup: CDR1 GTSNPN, CDR2 SVGIG (reference sequence). The CDR3 extends over 15 amino acids. The CDR3 bases are TGTGCCTGGATGGGAATGGGGCAGGGGCAAGGGACCCAGTACTTC. Translated: CAWMGMGQGQGTQYF.

V gene TRBV19 combines with J gene TRBJ1-1; 7 bases align to TRBD1. The CDR3 has 15 residues. With 4 bases clipped from V and 3 bases from J, the junction kept 8 bases outside the gene matches. Germline values: CDR1 LNHDA, CDR2 SQIVND (reference sequence). The CDR3 loop reads CASSSLTGKDTEAFF. The CDR3 nucleotides are TGTGCCAGTAGTAGTTTGACAGGGAAAGACACTGAAGCTTTCTTT.

This clone has only one observation. This rearrangement joins TRBV6-4 to TRBJ2-3; D remains ambiguous. CDR1 and CDR2 from the germline V gene are MRHNA and SNTAGT. V lost 3 bases to trimming and J lost 0 bases, with 7 bases between them. This CDR3 is built from 14 residues. Here the CDR3 reads CASSEMASTDTQYF. CDR3 DNA sequence: TGTGCCAGCAGTGAGATGGCTAGCACAGATACGCAGTATTTT.

V usage is TRBV9 and J usage is TRBJ2-6; possible D gene TRBD1, 6 bases. V was clipped by 4 bases and J by 1 base, with 18 bases between them. CDR3 length: 18 amino acids. Germline values: CDR1 SGDLS, CDR2 YYNGEE. CDR3 coding DNA: TGTGCCAGCAGCTCCAGTCCCCGGGACACGTCTGGGGCCAACGTCCTGACTTTC. Translating it yields CASSSSPRDTSGANVLTF.

The rearrangement links TRBV11-2 to TRBJ2-2, with a weak D call TRBD2 (6 bases). The CDR3 has 15 residues. CDR1 and CDR2 from the germline V gene are SGHAT and FQNNGV. V was trimmed by 5 bases and J by 1 base, leaving 11 bases between them. Here the CDR3 reads CASSTLRENTGELFF. The CDR3 region has the DNA TGTGCCAGCAGCACCTTGCGGGAGAACACCGGGGAGCTGTTTTTT. Full variable domain (remainder filled in from reference TRBV11-2 and TRBJ2-2): EAGVAQSPRYKIIEKRQSVAFWCNPISGHATLYWYQQILGQGPKLLIQFQNNGVVDDSQLPKDRFSAERLKGVDSTLKIQPAKLEDSAVYLCASSTLRENTGELFFGEGSRLTVL.

V and J are TRBV19 and TRBJ2-3; no clear D. The CDR3 is 14 residues long. In germline, CDR1 is LNHDA, CDR2 SQIVND (reference sequence). V was pared by 7 bases and J by 0 bases, with 11 bases between. CDR3 amino acids: CASKQMGSTDTQYF. The CDR3 coding sequence is TGTGCCAGTAAGCAGATGGGGAGCACAGATACGCAGTATTTT.

The genes are TRBV28 and TRBJ1-6; possible D gene TRBD1, 5 bases. CDR1 is MDHEN and CDR2 is SYDVKM in the germline V gene. The CDR3 contains 16 residues. Trimming stripped 4 bases from V and 14 bases from J, with 24 bases between. CDR3 DNA sequence: TGTGCCAGCAGTTCCTTAACTTCCCCCCCGGGGGGGGCCCTCCACTTT. Its protein is CASSSLTSPPGGALHF.

V usage is TRBV7-3 and J usage is TRBJ2-1; weak D call: TRBD1 (6 bases). Looked up from germline, CDR1 is SGHTA and CDR2 is FQGTGA. This CDR3 contains 13 residues. V was trimmed by 5 bases and J by 10 bases, leaving 15 bases between them. The CDR3 region is CASSRTQGLEQFF. CDR3 nucleotide sequence: TGTGCCAGCAGCCGAACACAGGGTCTAGAGCAGTTCTTC.

The sample holds one count of this clone. The rearrangement links TRBV2 to TRBJ2-7; D is perhaps TRBD1 (5 bases). Trimming removed 5 bases at V and 4 bases at J, with 9 bases between. The CDR3 spans 12 residues. Germline CDR1 is SNHLY and CDR2 is FYNNEI. The CDR3 region is CASSYQGYEQYF. The CDR3 DNA reads TGTGCCAGCAGTTACCAGGGATACGAGCAGTACTTC. Full variable domain (rest looked up from reference TRBV2 and TRBJ2-7): EPEVTQTPSHQVTQMGQEVILRCVPISNHLYFYWYRQILGQKVEFLVSFYNNEISEKSEIFDDQFSVERPDGSNFTLKIRSTKLEDSAMYFCASSYQGYEQYFGPGTRLTVT.

In DNA form, the CDR3 reads TGTGCCAGCAGTTACGGGATTGTCGGCGGGGTAGAGACCCAGTACTTC. It translates to CASSYGIVGGVETQYF. The chain is built from TRBV6-2 or TRBV6-3 and TRBJ2-5; tentatively, D is TRBD2 (6 bases). Germline V gene data show CDR1 as MNHEY and CDR2 as SVGEGT. The CDR3 runs to 16 residues. The V gene lost 2 bases and the J gene lost 4 bases, with 17 bases spanning the gap.

V usage is TRBV29-1 and J usage is TRBJ1-1; TRBD1 might be the D (5 bases). The germline V gene has CDR1 SQVTM and CDR2 ANQGSEA. CDR3 size: 13 residues. V lost 4 bases, J lost 4 bases, and 13 bases lay in between. CDR3: CSVVRVGTTEAFF. CDR3 sequence (DNA): TGCAGCGTTGTCAGGGTGGGAACCACTGAAGCTTTCTTT.

The rearrangement joins TRBV5-5 to TRBJ2-1, with TRBD1 matching 9 bases. CDR1 is SGHKS and CDR2 is YYEKEE in the germline V gene (reference sequence). The CDR3 loop spans 16 amino acids. V was clipped by 2 bases and J by 3 bases; unmatched bases: 6. Here the CDR3 reads CASSFTGGLDYNEQFF. CDR3 in DNA: TGTGCCAGCAGCTTTACAGGGGGCCTAGACTACAATGAGCAGTTCTTC.

The chain couples TRBV3-1 (or the pseudogene TRBV3-2) to TRBJ2-1, with TRBD1 as a possible D gene (6 bases). The CDR3 is 14 residues long. Germline V gene data show CDR1 as LGHDT and CDR2 as YNNKEL (reference sequence). Trimming took 7 bases from V and 0 from J, leaving 10 bases between them. The CDR3 here is CASNRGGSYNEQFF. Written as DNA, the CDR3 is TGTGCCAGCAATAGAGGGGGCTCCTACAATGAGCAGTTCTTC.

The chain carries TRBV15 and TRBJ2-2; D ambiguous. CDR3 length: 16 amino acids. V lost 0 bases, J lost 4 bases, and 12 bases lay in between. The germline V gene has CDR1 LNHNV and CDR2 YYDKDF (reference sequence). The CDR3 spells CATSRDVGVRTGELFF. The DNA of the CDR3 is TGTGCCACCAGCAGAGATGTAGGAGTACGCACCGGGGAGCTGTTTTTT.

V and J are TRBV7-8 and TRBJ2-1; 8 bases fit TRBD1. Germline V CDR1 and CDR2: SGHVS, FQNEAQ. CDR3 length equals 13 residues. The V and J ends lost 6 bases and 9 bases, in that order; junction bases with no gene match: 7. CDR3 loop: CASRPDRVSEQFF. The CDR3 coding sequence is TGTGCCAGCAGACCGGACAGGGTCAGTGAGCAGTTCTTC.